This T cell receptor beta chain stems from a study of cytomegalovirus exposure and HLA in healthy donors listed by TCRdb under 2017. Concerning the study at large: In an earlier analysis of around 540 of the donors, around 290 Gb of sequence data and 117 million unique TCR beta sequences from about 179 million T cells were reported. To study patterns of TCR occurrence, a later analysis re-analyzed previously published TCR beta repertoires from under 750 donors and added high-resolution HLA genotyping. Every discovery cohort repertoire had been produced on one sequencing platform. The study aimed to test whether cataloging public T cell receptors could reveal signatures of past pathogen exposure. An early release covering roughly 580 HLA-typed donors comprised about 310 gigabases of sequencing data and around 80 million unique TCR sequences. In addition to the first cohort of 500 to 850 subjects, a separate validation cohort of approximately 130 different subjects was used. Four to six DR-DQ haplotypes were handled as single units for association and clustering, since linkage in the cohort was strong. Across about 370 genotyped donors of the cohort, an average of roughly 250,000 unique TCR beta nucleotide sequences per donor were sequenced, and roughly 17% of those sequences were non-productive. The study profiled the T cell repertoires of about 640 subjects by immunosequencing and related them to cytomegalovirus serostatus. Class I and class II HLA loci were covered by the typing at four-digit resolution. The later analysis used no new phenotypic data to find candidate immune exposures, relying instead on TCR beta sequences and their occurrence across donors. The study combined high-throughput TCR immunosequencing, statistical association of individual TCRs with disease status, and machine learning to predict cytomegalovirus infection status. The number of typed donors differed by locus: about 620-630 for A, B, C, DRB1 and DQB1; 500 to 550 for DQA1; 606 for DPA1; and roughly 470 for DPB1. Among the roughly 400 genotyped donors, around 79% belonged to the genetic ancestry cluster associated with self-reported Caucasian donors. Donor age, sex, ethnicity and CMV serostatus were compiled together with the repertoire data. To decide whether each TCR beta V gene segment behaved as functional or pseudogenic, an earlier analysis of some 600 of the donors relied on high-throughput TCR beta sequencing. A later genetic analysis took genome-wide SNP genotypes for about 55% of the roughly 670 donors and used that subset as a discovery cohort.

The cohort was made up of 500 to 850 healthy bone marrow donors. All cohort members were sampled while nominally healthy, although unrecorded immune exposures were likely present. The donor tested CMV seropositive, placing the donor among the 310 or so seropositive members of the cohort. Each donor provided a peripheral blood sample, and peripheral blood mononuclear cells were used for TCR beta sequencing. The Qiagen DNeasy Blood Extraction Kit was used to extract genomic DNA from the blood cell samples. On the study overall, not on this receptor specifically: According to a later analysis, most CMV-associated TCR beta chains appeared to be HLA-restricted, and the HLA associations seemed to be driven largely by CMV exposure. A total of 150 or so TCR beta chains were listed by the study as associated with cytomegalovirus. V-gene and J-gene trimming of TCR beta chains was associated with a missense DCLRE1C variant in a later genetic analysis, and the association was replicated in an independent cohort. Because HLA typing was missing for some donors at each locus, association tests included only the typed subset. In a later analysis, HLA-associated TCR beta chains were found to be more clonally expanded and to have lower generation probabilities than equally common non-associated chains. According to a later genetic analysis, donors in an Asian-associated ancestry cluster had fewer N-insertions in productive TCRs than the approximately 670-donor mean. The presence/absence analyses assumed that sequencing depth was roughly uniform across donors, and that assumption may not be true. A further reported finding was that TCR beta sequences accurately predicted the HLA-A and HLA-B alleles for most subjects in the first cohort. Across donors, most TCR sequences were observed very rarely, whereas some public TCRs were present in many individuals. In an earlier analysis of around 600 of the donors, most TCR beta V segments were observed in productive rearrangements about 87% or about 30% of the time, broadly matching IMGT annotations. Some IMGT-functional V segments, including TRBV6-2 and TRBV6-3, could not be distinguished by the 87-base-pair reads and were therefore excluded. Cytomegalovirus status was reported to be diagnosed by the classifier with high specificity and sensitivity in both the original and validation cohorts. Several of the top co-occurrence clusters appeared to be linked to parvovirus B19, influenza, CMV and Epstein-Barr virus, according to a later analysis. In vitro tests confirmed that a few of the cytomegalovirus-associated TCR beta chains recognize cytomegalovirus antigens. Strong co-occurrence of HLA alleles, especially DR and DQ, made assigning TCR associations to individual alleles difficult. Only TCR beta chains were sequenced in this cohort, and the absence of alpha or paired-chain data limited detectable features. The only immune exposure information available for the cohort was CMV serostatus. The sequencing pipeline was judged likely to have produced a cluster of highly shared sequence variants as a technical artifact. Specific HLA alleles were associated with over 15,000 TCR beta sequences at a false discovery rate of 0.05 in a later analysis. The authors suggested that the approach could potentially be extended to other disease states and immunological phenotypes. Fewer than 20 rarely observed V segments, including chromosome 9 orphons, were excluded from the earlier analysis of about 500 of the donors because counts were too low. Linkage disequilibrium might explain the correlated functional status among segregating V segments, but an unknown experimental factor could not be ruled out. According to a later analysis, TCR association rates differed among HLA loci, with DRB1 alleles showing the most associated TCRs and HLA-C alleles showing the fewest.

This clone came up a few times. The specificity of this receptor is unknown. One base away there is no much larger clone; base qualities are not given. Cut back by 5 bases and 10 bases, the V and J ends lie 15 bases apart. The cysteine opens and the phenylalanine closes a CDR3 of 13 amino acids. Solely the CDR3 DNA is kept, with 39 bases framed from the first base. CDR1 is given as SGHTA and CDR2 as FQGNSA, both from the germline V gene. The protocol used for the library was the immunoSEQ multiplex PCR assay. For the multiplex PCR, a mixture combining 60 forward primers for TCR Vbeta segments and 13 reverse primers for TCR Jbeta segments was used. A multiplex PCR assay on genomic DNA amplified the CDR3 region of rearranged TCR beta genes. On the Illumina HiSeq System, the amplified TCR beta libraries were sequenced as 87-base-pair reads. The authors processed their data as follows. Across the 500 to 750 repertoires, a later analysis counted 60 million to 90 million unique TCR beta chains, 9.5 million to 13 million of which were shared by at least two donors. Raw reads were error-corrected and collapsed into unique sequences with a nearest-neighbor algorithm that merged closely related sequences to remove PCR and sequencing errors. CDR3 sequences were aligned to IMGT reference sequences to assign V, D and J gene segments. For a sequence to be retained, a match of at least six nucleotides to both a V gene segment and a J gene segment was required. A rearrangement was called productive if the CDR3 had no stop codons and remained in frame with V and J, and every other rearrangement was called non-productive. CDR3 was defined by IMGT convention, running from the second conserved V-encoded cysteine to the conserved J-encoded phenylalanine. In an earlier analysis of 550 to 650 of the donors, sequences lacking an unambiguous match to a single V gene segment were excluded. An earlier analysis of fewer than 650 of the donors classified V segments as functional when productive rearrangements were above 56.7% and as segregating when the standard deviation between donors was above 5%. A statistical classification framework was built to diagnose cytomegalovirus status from the catalog of TCR beta chain sequences. In a later analysis, TCR nucleotide sequences were compared against IMGT/GENE-DB human TR gene sequences so that V and J genes could be assigned. A later analysis assigned CDR3 sequences and most-parsimonious VDJ recombination scenarios with the TCRdist pipeline. A later analysis defined each TCR beta chain by its CDR3 amino acid sequence plus V-gene family, and excluded reads lacking a unique V-gene family. To address suspected cross-contamination and a sequencing artifact, a later analysis removed 592 highly shared, low-generation-probability nucleotide sequences. In a later analysis, a clonal expansion index was calculated for each public chain from normalized within-repertoire ranks of inferred template counts. In a later analysis, generation probabilities were computed using a VDJ recombination model fitted to out-of-frame rearrangements, and the results were checked against IGoR. Hypergeometric tests were used in a later analysis to score TCR-TCR, TCR-HLA and TCR-CMV co-occurrence, with a repertoire-size bias correction applied to the TCR pairs. In a later analysis, false discovery rates were estimated by permuting HLA or CMV assignments 20 times. In a later analysis, co-occurring TCRs were grouped with DBSCAN, and TCRdist sequence similarity was added when clustering was performed within HLA-allele-positive subsets. Repertoires with fewer than 30,000 or more than 120,000 public chains were left out of co-occurrence clustering, as were roughly five repertoires with anomalous nucleotide sharing. TCRdb provides this immuneACCESS table in a form limited to in-frame rearrangements. Some clones are lacking; in checked studies, under half of them reflect an unresolved V gene, and why the rest are absent is not known. V and J calls and clone size are those listed in that table; D and trimming were worked out from the DNA. The sample data list under 200,000 clones, and more than 9.5% of these were observed just once. Together, the top ten hold less than 8.5% of the sample.

The receptor was isolated from a man aged 45-60 years in good health and CMV-seropositive. The sequence is built from TRBV7-2 and TRBJ2-1; the D region possibly corresponds to TRBD1 (5 bases align). The sequencing input was PBMCs. The CDR3 corresponds to CASSADRAREQFF. The DNA sequence is given as TGTGCCAGCAGCGCCGACAGAGCACGCGAGCAGTTCTTC. Here the CDR3 is joined to the reference TRBV7-2 and TRBJ2-1 genes, and the full variable domain is: GAGVSQSPSNKVTEKGKDVELRCDPISGHTALYWYRQSLGQGLEFLIYFQGNSAPDKSGLPSDRFSAERTGGSVSTLTIQRTQQEDSAVYLCASSADRAREQFFGPGTRLTVL.